This TCR beta chain is drawn from a study of regulatory T cells in long-lasting Graves disease. Study information: Graves' cases, newly diagnosed, had used antithyroid drugs under 3 months.

The TCR beta library used iRepertoire HTBI primers with Arm-PCR amplification of CDR3. MiXCR was run by TCRdb on the multiplex PCR reads, yielding one entry per CDR3 protein. The table records approximately 390,000 distinct CDR3 sequences, about 16% of them present only once. The time point denotes: newly diagnosed GD, antithyroid drugs for less than 3 months. PBMCs were the source of the RNA used for TCR sequencing. General study findings and limits: Shared public clonotypes totalled fewer than 3,000 in persistent patients, compared with about a thousand in new patients. Persistent cases favored TRBV28, TRBJ1-2 and TRBJ2-5.

The J segment lost 12 bases and the V segment lost 1 base, leaving 11 bases of the junction unmatched. CDR3 length: 17 residues. Germline V lookup: CDR1 KGHDR, CDR2 SFDVKD. In this sample, this clonotype turned up many times. The antigen remains undetermined. These data were also reused for a study on T cells in Graves' hyperthyroidism and ophthalmopathy. That study reports: A set of HTBI primers served as the primers for a first-round RT-PCR of the TCR CDR3.

The sequenced sample was peripheral blood mononuclear cells (PBMCs), obtained at new diagnosis, from a patient treated with antithyroid drugs. The chain carries TRBV24-1 and TRBJ2-1; TRBD2 aligns across 13 bases. The TCR comes from a woman younger than 30 with Graves disease. CDR3 amino acids: CATSDFGTSGAKMVQFF. DNA for the CDR3: TGTGCCACCAGTGATTTCGGGACTAGCGGGGCCAAAATGGTGCAGTTCTTC.